Listed below are T cell receptor beta chains from one sample, sequenced in a study of metastatic and nonmetastatic thyroid tumors. TCRdb reanalyzed the PCR reads via MiXCR. The data show under 20,000 clones, with 15% to 20% seen just once and approximately 17% held by the top ten. Sequenced: blood. The origin of the receptors is a male donor with papillary thyroid cancer or a benign thyroid nodule (not recorded which). Some clones in this sample may be carry-over from other donors' samples. CDR3s include the opening cysteine and the closing phenylalanine or tryptophan. D genes are given only for firm matches. Only some rows state a clone size, as once, few, many or a class for expanded clones.

CDR3	DNA	D	V	J	size
CASSEFHSDSNQPQHF	TGTGCCAGCAGTGAGTTCCACTCAGATAGCAATCAGCCCCAGCATTTT	.	TRBV2	TRBJ1-5	many
CARFGSGGPYEQYF	TGTGCCAGATTTGGGTCAGGGGGTCCCTATGAGCAGTACTTC	TRBD1	TRBV6-1	TRBJ2-7	few
CASSLGDAGNTIYF	TGTGCCAGCAGCTTAGGGGACGCTGGAAACACCATATATTTT	.	TRBV7-9	TRBJ1-3	many
CASSLAGSLFQETQYF	TGTGCCAGCAGCTTGGCCGGCAGTTTATTCCAAGAGACCCAGTACTTC	.	TRBV5-4	TRBJ2-5	many
CASSPIGVREWRPLHF	TGTGCCAGCTCACCGATCGGGGTCCGAGAGTGGAGACCCCTCCACTTT	.	TRBV18	TRBJ1-6	many
CASSAQTGVGEQYF	TGTGCCAGCAGCGCCCAGACAGGGGTGGGAGAGCAGTACTTC	TRBD1	TRBV9	TRBJ2-7	many
CASSSWSGAYEQYF	TGTGCCAGCAGTTCCTGGTCAGGTGCCTACGAGCAGTACTTC	.	TRBV6-5	TRBJ2-7	many
CASSPQAGFREQFF	TGTGCCAGCAGCCCCCAAGCAGGGTTTCGGGAGCAGTTCTTC	.	TRBV9	TRBJ2-1	many
CASSTIQGQVFRRNTEAFF	TGTGCCAGCAGTACAATCCAAGGACAGGTATTTCGACGAAACACTGAAGCTTTCTTT	TRBD1	TRBV6-6	TRBJ1-1	medium-sized
CASSPGGVLEQFF	TGTGCCAGCAGCCCCGGAGGCGTGCTTGAGCAGTTCTTC	.	TRBV11-3	TRBJ2-1	.
CASSQRIGRDGGYTF	TGTGCCAGCAGCCAAAGGATAGGCAGGGATGGTGGCTACACCTTC	.	TRBV4-2	TRBJ1-2	.
CASSTGETYEQYF	TGTGCCAGCAGCACAGGGGAAACCTACGAGCAGTACTTC	TRBD1	TRBV6-1	TRBJ2-7	few
CASSLRNAGGSNEQFF	TGTGCCAGCAGCTTAAGGAACGCAGGGGGTAGTAATGAGCAGTTCTTC	TRBD1	TRBV7-3	TRBJ2-1	.
CASSAGSRGNQPQHF	TGTGCCAGCAGTGCGGGAAGCAGAGGCAATCAGCCCCAGCATTTT	.	TRBV6-1	TRBJ1-5	few
CASLTGSSNNEQFF	TGTGCCAGCCTTACGGGAAGCTCCAACAATGAGCAGTTCTTC	.	TRBV7-9	TRBJ2-1	many
CSASLAGVNYEQYF	TGCAGTGCTAGTTTAGCGGGGGTAAACTACGAGCAGTACTTC	TRBD2	TRBV20-1	TRBJ2-7	many
CASSLATSGTSRSNEQFF	TGTGCCAGCAGCTTAGCGACTAGCGGGACTTCCCGTAGCAATGAGCAGTTCTTC	TRBD2	TRBV7-2	TRBJ2-1	.
CASSLGAAQYF	TGTGCCAGCAGTTTGGGGGCTGCCCAGTACTTC	.	TRBV27	TRBJ2-5	many
CASRHFVESYEQYF	TGTGCCAGCAGGCACTTTGTGGAAAGCTACGAGCAGTACTTC	.	TRBV6-2/TRBV6-3	TRBJ2-7	medium-sized
CASSPRPGSDTQYF	TGTGCCAGCAGCCCCCGACCCGGATCAGATACGCAGTATTTT	.	TRBV3-1	TRBJ2-3	many
CASSKLAGEASHTGELFF	TGTGCCAGCAGCAAACTAGCGGGGGAGGCATCTCACACCGGGGAGCTGTTTTTT	TRBD2	TRBV11-2	TRBJ2-2	.
CASSGSGRPGTDTQYF	TGCGCCAGCAGCGGTAGCGGGAGACCAGGCACAGATACGCAGTATTTT	TRBD2	TRBV5-1	TRBJ2-3	many
CASSLGVEKEQYF	TGTGCTAGCAGCTTAGGAGTAGAAAAAGAGCAGTACTTC	.	TRBV11-3	TRBJ2-7	.
CASSIGLGGNTGELFF	TGTGCCAGCAGCATAGGGCTTGGGGGGAACACCGGGGAGCTGTTTTTT	.	TRBV5-8	TRBJ2-2	many